Included here is one T cell receptor (beta chain) sequence, with context. The data originate from a study of blood T cell repertoires in COVID-19. On the study more broadly: COVID-19 samples, acute and convalescent, were from the United States, Italy and Spain. T cells, B-cell-depleted T cells, or PBMCs provided the cDNA or gDNA that served as material.

In the authors' workflow: Nucleated cell counts were estimated from reference gene primer amplification. Libraries were prepared by immunoSEQ multiplex PCR; TCRdb keeps only in-frame clonotypes and omits some of them. V and J calls and clone size are those listed in that table; D and trimming were worked out from the DNA. The profile shows roughly 38,000 clones, over 70% of them singletons. Germline V gene lookup returns CDR1 MNHEY and CDR2 SVGEGT. The CDR3 covers 14 residues. The ends were cut back, 4 bases at V and 4 bases at J, with 13 bases in the middle. The clonotype was recovered from a man older than 75 with active or convalescent COVID-19. The chain recombines TRBV6-2 or TRBV6-3 with TRBJ1-2; no reliable D call. The sequenced sample was peripheral blood. The CDR3 region is CASSSLEGFYGYTF. The CDR3 bases are TGTGCCAGCAGTTCTCTAGAGGGCTTCTATGGCTACACCTTC.